The rows below give T cell receptor beta chains drawn from one sample of a study of cytomegalovirus exposure and HLA in healthy donors. The assay was immunoSEQ multiplex PCR, and TCRdb's table has in-frame clones only and misses some. The sample has about 220,000 clones; over 80% are singletons. Sequencing was performed on PBMCs. The receptors stem from a woman aged 30 to 39 in good health and CMV-seropositive. Both conserved end residues are part of each CDR3. The D gene is left open where the match is weak. The size field is filled for only some rows; it gives once, few, many or a size class.

D,J,V,size,DNA,CDR3
-,TRBJ1-2,TRBV9,-,TGTGCCAGCAGCTTTAACGCGTGGGGCACCTATGGCTACACCTTC,CASSFNAWGTYGYTF
-,TRBJ1-5,TRBV2,-,TGTGCCAGCAGTGTGGGTGCGGGGGGTGGCAATCAGCCCCAGCATTTT,CASSVGAGGGNQPQHF
-,TRBJ1-5,TRBV19,-,TGTGCCAGTAGAGAGGGTGCGGGTCAGCCCCAGCATTTT,CASREGAGQPQHF
-,TRBJ1-1,TRBV30,-,TGTGCCTGGGGGGAGGCGGGGAGCACTGAAGCTTTCTTT,CAWGEAGSTEAFF
-,TRBJ2-5,TRBV9,-,TGTGCCAGCAGCGTAAATCAGGGAGTTGCAGAGACCCAGTACTTC,CASSVNQGVAETQYF
TRBD1,TRBJ1-5,TRBV7-2,-,TGTGCCAGCAGCTTAGTCGGGACAGGGAATAGCAATCAGCCCCAGCATTTT,CASSLVGTGNSNQPQHF
-,TRBJ1-1,TRBV18,-,TGTGCCAGCTCACCATCAGGGAACACTGAAGCTTTCTTT,CASSPSGNTEAFF
-,TRBJ2-7,TRBV28,-,TGTGCCAGCAGGGAGGAAGGGGACAACTACGAGCAGTACTTC,CASREEGDNYEQYF
-,TRBJ2-7,TRBV29-1,once,TGCAGCGTTGAAGATCTGGAGGGTAGGTCCTACGAGCAGTACTTC,CSVEDLEGRSYEQYF
-,TRBJ1-1,TRBV13,-,TGTGCCAGCAGCCGCCAGGGTCCGAACACTGAAGCTTTCTTT,CASSRQGPNTEAFF
TRBD1,TRBJ1-2,TRBV5-1,-,TGCGCCAGCAAGGGGGACAGCGAAAACTATGGCTACACCTTC,CASKGDSENYGYTF
-,TRBJ2-7,TRBV13,-,TGTGCCAGCAGCGTGGGGAGCTCCTACGAGCAGTACTTC,CASSVGSSYEQYF
TRBD1,TRBJ1-1,TRBV7-8,-,TGTGCCAGCAGCTTAGGATTCTGGCAGGGGGCGACTGAAGCTTTCTTT,CASSLGFWQGATEAFF
-,TRBJ2-5,TRBV15,-,TGTGCCACCAGCAGAGATATGGCGGGGCAAGAGACCCAGTACTTC,CATSRDMAGQETQYF
-,TRBJ2-3,TRBV20-1,-,TGCAGTGGGGGAATCACAGATACGCAGTATTTT,CSGGITDTQYF
-,TRBJ1-1,TRBV30,-,TGTGCCTGGATTGGGACCACCTTCTCCGGGGCTTTCTTT,CAWIGTTFSGAFF
-,TRBJ1-5,TRBV7-9,-,TGTGCCAGCAGCTTAGTAGATCAGCCCCAGCATTTT,CASSLVDQPQHF
TRBD2,TRBJ2-2,TRBV4-2,-,TGTGCCAGCAGCCAAGATCCGAGCGGGAGGGCCTCCGGGGAGCTGTTTTTT,CASSQDPSGRASGELFF
TRBD1,TRBJ1-2,TRBV6-6,-,TGTGCCAGCAGCCAGTCAGGGGGAGGCTACACCTTC,CASSQSGGGYTF
-,TRBJ1-4,TRBV6-5,-,TGTGCCAGCAGTTACTCGATTCCGGCGGATCATGAAAAACTGTTTTTT,CASSYSIPADHEKLFF
-,TRBJ2-3,TRBV27,-,TGTGCCAGCAGTCTATTACAGGGCACAGATACGCAGTATTTT,CASSLLQGTDTQYF
-,TRBJ1-2,TRBV29-1,-,TGCAGCGTTGACCAGGGGAACTATGGCTACACCTTC,CSVDQGNYGYTF
TRBD2,TRBJ2-7,TRBV4-1,-,TGCGCCAGCAGCCAAGGAGCGGGGCCCTACGAGCAGTACTTC,CASSQGAGPYEQYF
TRBD1,TRBJ1-2,TRBV11-2,-,TGTGCCAGCAGCTTAGAGAGGGGGGACAGAGGTGGCTACACCTTC,CASSLERGDRGGYTF
-,TRBJ2-2,TRBV9,-,TGTGCCAGCAGCGTCGGCTGGGGAGGTGACACCGGGGAGCTGTTTTTT,CASSVGWGGDTGELFF
TRBD1,TRBJ1-1,TRBV10-3,-,TGTGCCATCAACACTGACAGGGGTAGCACTGAAGCTTTCTTT,CAINTDRGSTEAFF
-,TRBJ2-3,TRBV9,-,TGTGCCAGCAGCCCTTCGATTGGGACACCTAGCACAGATACGCAGTATTTT,CASSPSIGTPSTDTQYF
TRBD1,TRBJ1-2,TRBV30,-,TGTGCCTGGAGTCCTCCTACCCAGGGGGTTGCTAACTATGGCTACACCTTC,CAWSPPTQGVANYGYTF
-,TRBJ1-5,TRBV15,-,TGTGCCACCAGCAGAGGAGGGCACACAAATCAGCCCCAGCATTTT,CATSRGGHTNQPQHF
-,TRBJ1-2,TRBV5-1,once,TGCGCCAGCAGCGAGGAGAGTATCTATGGCTACACCTTC,CASSEESIYGYTF
-,TRBJ2-5,TRBV18,-,TGTGCCAGCTCACCACCGTTCGGACAAGAGACCCAGTACTTC,CASSPPFGQETQYF
-,TRBJ1-1,TRBV2,few,TGTGCCAGCCGGGGCAGGAAGAACACTGAAGCTTTCTTT,CASRGRKNTEAFF
-,TRBJ2-7,TRBV7-2,-,TGTGCCAGCAGCTTAGTCAGGCACGAGCAGTACTTC,CASSLVRHEQYF
-,TRBJ2-7,TRBV7-9,-,TGTGCCAGCAGCCGCCTTCGGGAGCAGTACTTC,CASSRLREQYF
-,TRBJ2-3,TRBV5-6,-,TGTGCCAGCAGCTTGGCTACAGAGCATAGCACAGATACGCAGTATTTT,CASSLATEHSTDTQYF
-,TRBJ2-2,TRBV10-3,-,TGTGCCACCGGAAAAACCGGGGAGCTGTTTTTT,CATGKTGELFF
TRBD1,TRBJ2-1,TRBV4-1,-,TGCGCCAGCAGCCGTTACAGGGGGCGGGATAACAATGAGCAGTTCTTC,CASSRYRGRDNNEQFF
-,TRBJ1-4,TRBV30,-,TGTGCCTGGAGTGAGGCGGTACCTAATGAAAAACTGTTTTTT,CAWSEAVPNEKLFF
-,TRBJ1-1,TRBV28,-,TGTGCCAGCAGTACAGGTCCCAGGGGCCTGGGAGCTTTCTTT,CASSTGPRGLGAFF
-,TRBJ2-6,TRBV27,-,TGTGCCAGCAGTCACCGGGACACTATTTACTCTGGGGCCAACGTCCTGACTTTC,CASSHRDTIYSGANVLTF
-,TRBJ1-2,TRBV10-3,-,TGTGCCATCAGTGAGTCGGGAACAGGCGGCGGCTACACCTTC,CAISESGTGGGYTF
TRBD1,TRBJ1-2,TRBV6-1,-,TGTGCCAGCAGTGGATGGACAGGGGGGAGGTCTGGCTACACCTTC,CASSGWTGGRSGYTF
TRBD1,TRBJ1-4,TRBV4-1,-,TGCGCCAGCAGCCAAGAGAAGGGGACAGGGTCTAATGAAAAACTGTTTTTT,CASSQEKGTGSNEKLFF
-,TRBJ1-3,TRBV6-5,few,TGTGCCAGCACCGCAACAGGTCGCGGAAACACCATATATTTT,CASTATGRGNTIYF
-,TRBJ1-3,TRBV10-3,few,TGTGCCATCAGGCCACAGCGCCAGAGCTCTGGAAACACCATATATTTT,CAIRPQRQSSGNTIYF
-,TRBJ2-1,TRBV11-2,-,TGTGCCAGCAGCCCCTTTCCCCCCTACAATGAGCAGTTCTTC,CASSPFPPYNEQFF